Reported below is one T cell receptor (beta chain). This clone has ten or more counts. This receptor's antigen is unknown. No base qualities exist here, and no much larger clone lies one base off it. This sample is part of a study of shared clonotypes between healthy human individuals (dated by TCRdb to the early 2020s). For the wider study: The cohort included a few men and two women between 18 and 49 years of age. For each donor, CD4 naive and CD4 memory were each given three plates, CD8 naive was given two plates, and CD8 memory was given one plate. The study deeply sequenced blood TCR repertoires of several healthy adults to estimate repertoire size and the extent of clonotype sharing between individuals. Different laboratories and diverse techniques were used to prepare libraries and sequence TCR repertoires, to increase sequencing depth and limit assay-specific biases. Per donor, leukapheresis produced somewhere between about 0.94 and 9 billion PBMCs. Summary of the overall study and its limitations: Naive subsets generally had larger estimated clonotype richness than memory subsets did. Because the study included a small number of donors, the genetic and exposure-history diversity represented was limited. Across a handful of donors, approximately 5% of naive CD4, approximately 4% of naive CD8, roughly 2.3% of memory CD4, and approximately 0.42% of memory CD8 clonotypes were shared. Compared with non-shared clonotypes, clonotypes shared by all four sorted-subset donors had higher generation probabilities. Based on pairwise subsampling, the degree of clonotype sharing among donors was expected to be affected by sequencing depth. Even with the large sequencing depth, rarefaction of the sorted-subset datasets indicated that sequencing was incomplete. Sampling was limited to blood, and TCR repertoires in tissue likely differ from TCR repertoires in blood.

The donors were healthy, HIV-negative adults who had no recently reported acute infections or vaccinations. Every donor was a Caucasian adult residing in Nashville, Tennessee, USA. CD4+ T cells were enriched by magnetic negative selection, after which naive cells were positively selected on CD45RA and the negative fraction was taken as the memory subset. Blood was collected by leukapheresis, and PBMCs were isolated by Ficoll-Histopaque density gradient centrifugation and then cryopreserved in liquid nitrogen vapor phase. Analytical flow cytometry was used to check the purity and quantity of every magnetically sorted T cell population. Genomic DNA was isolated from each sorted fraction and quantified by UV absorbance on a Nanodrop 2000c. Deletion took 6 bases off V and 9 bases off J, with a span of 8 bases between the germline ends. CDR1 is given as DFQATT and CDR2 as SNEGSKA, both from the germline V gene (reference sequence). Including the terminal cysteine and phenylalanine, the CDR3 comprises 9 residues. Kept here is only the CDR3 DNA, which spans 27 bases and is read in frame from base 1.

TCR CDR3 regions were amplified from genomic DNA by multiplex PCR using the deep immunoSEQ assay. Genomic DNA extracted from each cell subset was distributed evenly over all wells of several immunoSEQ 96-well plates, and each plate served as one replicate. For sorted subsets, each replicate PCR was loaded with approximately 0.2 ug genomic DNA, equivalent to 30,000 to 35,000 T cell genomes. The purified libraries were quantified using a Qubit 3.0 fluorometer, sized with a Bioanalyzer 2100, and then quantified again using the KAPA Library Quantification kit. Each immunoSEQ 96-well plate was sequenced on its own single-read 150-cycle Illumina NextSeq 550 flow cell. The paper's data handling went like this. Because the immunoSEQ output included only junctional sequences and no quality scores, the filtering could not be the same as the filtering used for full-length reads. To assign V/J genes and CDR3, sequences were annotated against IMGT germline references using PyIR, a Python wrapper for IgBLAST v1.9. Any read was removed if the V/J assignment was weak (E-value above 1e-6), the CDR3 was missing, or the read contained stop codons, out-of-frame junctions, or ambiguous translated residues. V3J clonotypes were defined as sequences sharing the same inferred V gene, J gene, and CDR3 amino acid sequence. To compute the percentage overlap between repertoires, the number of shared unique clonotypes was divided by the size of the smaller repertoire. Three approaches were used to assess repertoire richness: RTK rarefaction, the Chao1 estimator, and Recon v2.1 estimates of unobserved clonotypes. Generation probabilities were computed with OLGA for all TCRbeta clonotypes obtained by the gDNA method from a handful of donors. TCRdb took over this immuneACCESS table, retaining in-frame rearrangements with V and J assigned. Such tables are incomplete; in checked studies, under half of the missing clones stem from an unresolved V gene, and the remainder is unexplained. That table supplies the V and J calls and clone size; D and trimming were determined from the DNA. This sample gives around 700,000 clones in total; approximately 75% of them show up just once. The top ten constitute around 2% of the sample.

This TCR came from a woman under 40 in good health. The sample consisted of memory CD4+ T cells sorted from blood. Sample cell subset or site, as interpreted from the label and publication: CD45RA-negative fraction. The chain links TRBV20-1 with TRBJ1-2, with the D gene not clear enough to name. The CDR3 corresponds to CSAPVSYTF. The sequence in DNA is TGCAGTGCCCCGGTTAGCTACACCTTC.